The 31 T cell receptor beta chains in this list originate from one sample, sequenced in a study of CD8+CD57+ T cells in acquired aplastic anemia (dated by TCRdb to 2017 to 2018). Expansion of CD8+CD57+ cells had been shown by flow cytometry in the patients chosen for sequencing. Sequencing took place on an Illumina HiSeq 2000. Genomic DNA served as template for TCR beta VDJ combination and CDR3 sequence profiling. In TCRdb, the public reads were trimmed at Q25 with fastp and aligned with MiXCR, with productive beta chains retained. All rows with the same CDR3 protein become a single entry with the most common DNA and genes. In all, the sample holds about 150,000 distinct CDR3 sequences, and around half of those were seen once. In total, the top ten clones hold 3.2% of the sample. The sequenced sample was sorted CD4+, CD8+, or CD8+CD57+ T cells (not recorded which) from PBMCs. These receptor sequences come from a human donor with aplastic anemia.

Of note for this clonotype: A read error is possible here, since a much larger clone lies one base away. The CDR3 here is CACSEGPNQPQHF. CDR3 coding DNA: TGTGCCTGCAGTGAAGGTCCAAATCAGCCCCAGCATTTT. The rearrangement uses TRBV6-1 and TRBJ1-5; no firm D call. Germline CDR1 reads MNHNS; CDR2 reads SASEGT. The CDR3 extends over 13 amino acids.

V is TRBV20-1 and J is TRBJ2-3, with TRBD1 matching over 10 bases. CDR3 size: 12 residues. Germline assignment: CDR1 DFQATT and CDR2 SNEGSKA (reference sequence). The CDR3 loop reads CCPGQGRVTQYF. The CDR3 region has the DNA TGCTGTCCGGGACAGGGGCGAGTCACGCAGTATTTT.

Turning to this clonotype: A single base separates this from a much larger clone, so it may be a read error. V is TRBV4-2 and J is TRBJ2-1; 9 positions match TRBD1. V lost 5 bases, J lost 9 bases, and 11 bases stayed unmatched. The CDR3 is 15 residues long. The germline CDR1 and CDR2 sequences are LGHNA and YNFKEQ. CDR3 sequence: CASSAGQGTFTEQFF. For the CDR3, the DNA is TGTGCCAGCAGCGCAGGACAGGGGACATTTACTGAGCAGTTCTTC.

The chain couples TRBV19 to TRBJ1-1; no firm D call. V was clipped by 5 bases and J by 6 bases, with 10 bases between them. Germline V gene sequence: CDR1 LNHDA, CDR2 SQIVND (reference sequence). CDR3 length: 12 amino acids. The CDR3 coding sequence is TGTGCCAGTAGTGCAAGGAGCGCTGAAGCTTTCTTT. It codes for CASSARSAEAFF.

This clonotype was observed many times. This chain links TRBV28 with TRBJ1-5; 7 bases match TRBD1. Losses at the gene ends were 3 bases for V and 2 bases for J; bases not matched to a gene: 1. This CDR3 has 14 residues. The germline gives CDR1 MDHEN, CDR2 SYDVKM. The CDR3 reads CASSFTGGNQPQHF. As DNA, the CDR3 is TGTGCCAGCAGTTTCACAGGGGGCAATCAGCCCCAGCATTTT.

V usage is TRBV9 and J usage is TRBJ2-1; no clear D. Trimming removed 7 bases at V and 2 bases at J, with 13 bases between. The CDR3 loop spans 14 amino acids. Germline V gene data show CDR1 as SGDLS and CDR2 as YYNGEE. As DNA, the CDR3 is TGTGCCAGCGGCTCTGGGTTGCCCTACAATGAGCAGTTCTTC. It translates to CASGSGLPYNEQFF.

This clonotype was detected many times. The chain recombines TRBV10-3 with TRBJ2-1, with TRBD2 matching 9 bases. The germline CDR1 and CDR2 sequences are ENHRY and SYGVKD. The junction had 12 bases not matched to a gene; V was cut back by 8 bases and J by 4 bases. This CDR3 spans 16 amino acids. Here the CDR3 reads CAIQLGGGGGYNEQFF. CDR3 in DNA: TGTGCCATCCAACTTGGCGGGGGGGGGGGGTACAATGAGCAGTTCTTC.

This clonotype has ten or more counts. The chain is built from TRBV7-2 and TRBJ2-1; 10 nucleotides agree with TRBD1. V dropped 2 bases and J dropped 7; count of bases not matched to a gene: 5. CDR3 length equals 15 residues. Germline V gene sequence: CDR1 SGHTA, CDR2 FQGNSA. The CDR3 spells CASSLPGQGLNEQFF. In DNA form, the CDR3 reads TGTGCCAGCAGCTTACCGGGACAGGGGCTGAATGAGCAGTTCTTC. Drawing the rest from reference TRBV7-2 and TRBJ2-1, the complete variable domain is GAGVSQSPSNKVTEKGKDVELRCDPISGHTALYWYRQSLGQGLEFLIYFQGNSAPDKSGLPSDRFSAERTGGSVSTLTIQRTQQEDSAVYLCASSLPGQGLNEQFFGPGTRLTVL.

This chain links TRBV7-2 with TRBJ1-1; D may be TRBD1 (5 bases). The CDR3 is 12 amino acids. The V and J ends lost 5 bases and 5 bases respectively, with 9 bases between them. Per the germline V gene, CDR1 is SGHTA and CDR2 is FQGNSA. CDR3 sequence reads: CASSRGGTEAFF. CDR3 in DNA: TGTGCCAGCAGCCGTGGGGGGACTGAAGCTTTCTTT.

This clonotype was observed many times. The rearrangement joins TRBV10-3 to TRBJ1-2; D remains ambiguous. The CDR3 contains 14 residues. Germline V CDR1 and CDR2: ENHRY, SYGVKD. With 7 bases removed from V and 0 bases from J, the gap between germline ends came to 12 bases. CDR3 sequence reads: CAITPDFSNYGYTF. The CDR3 region has the DNA TGTGCCATCACCCCGGACTTCTCTAACTATGGCTACACCTTC.

This chain joins TRBV10-1 and TRBJ1-2, with 9 bases that match TRBD1. This CDR3 has 13 amino acids. V gave up 4 bases and J gave up 8 bases; unmatched junction bases: 5. Germline CDR1 reads WNHNN; CDR2 reads SYGVQD (reference sequence). CDR3 bases: TGCGCCAGCAGTGCAGGGACAGGGCAAGGCTACACCTTC. Translating it yields CASSAGTGQGYTF.

There are a few counts of this clonotype. This rearrangement joins TRBV19 to TRBJ2-7; 8 bases align to TRBD1. Germline-derived CDR1 and CDR2 are LNHDA and SQIVND (reference sequence). V lost 11 bases and J lost 2; bases outside the gene matches: 14. This CDR3 is built from 15 residues. Here the CDR3 DNA reads TGTGCCCCCAGTGGGGGACAGGTCCTCACCTACGAGCAGTACTTC. Its translation is CAPSGGQVLTYEQYF.

This clonotype came up once. V usage is TRBV2 and J usage is TRBJ2-7; no reliable D call. The CDR3 consists of 12 residues. Germline V lookup: CDR1 SNHLY, CDR2 FYNNEI. V was pared by 6 bases and J by 5 bases, with 11 bases between. The CDR3 DNA reads TGTGCCAGCAGCGCGTGGCAGGACGAGCAGTACTTC. It encodes CASSAWQDEQYF.

On this clonotype: A clone one base away is much larger, so this may be a read error. V is TRBV6-1 and J is TRBJ1-4; maybe TRBD1 (5 bases). CDR1 and CDR2 (germline): MNHNS, SASEGT. This CDR3 region has 14 residues. Deletions cut 5 bases from V and 8 bases from J, with 15 bases between. CDR3 region: CASSNWGVEEKLFF. In DNA form, the CDR3 reads TGTGCCAGCAGTAATTGGGGGGTAGAGGAAAAACTGTTTTTT.

The chain is built from TRBV20-1 and TRBJ2-6; D possibly corresponds to TRBD1 (6 bases). Germline V gene lookup returns CDR1 DFQATT and CDR2 SNEGSKA (reference sequence). The V end lost 2 bases, the J end lost 5 bases, and 10 bases lay between the germline ends. CDR3 size: 14 residues. This CDR3 is CSARTRDRANVLTF. CDR3 sequence (DNA): TGCAGTGCTAGAACCCGGGACAGGGCCAACGTCCTGACTTTC.

The V gene is TRBV7-9, the J gene TRBJ2-1; D is uncertain. V was cut by 7 bases and J by 8 bases, with 12 bases left in between. Germline CDR1 reads SEHNR; CDR2 reads FQNEAQ (reference sequence). The CDR3 is 12 amino acids. Here the CDR3 reads CASNPSIDEQFF. CDR3 nucleotides: TGTGCCAGCAATCCATCTATTGATGAGCAGTTCTTC.

The CDR3 DNA follows: TGTGCCACCAGCAGAGATTTTGCGGTTAACTATGGCTACACCTTC. Translation: CATSRDFAVNYGYTF. The V gene is TRBV15, the J gene TRBJ1-2; D is ambiguous. The CDR3 length is 15 residues. Germline-derived CDR1 and CDR2 are LNHNV and YYDKDF (reference sequence). The V gene lost 0 bases and the J gene lost 1 base, with 9 bases spanning the gap.

As concerns this clonotype: The germline gene is not matched at one end of the junction; a read error may be the cause. V usage is TRBV15 and J usage is TRBJ1-2; 9 bases fit TRBD1. Germline V CDR1 and CDR2: LNHNV, YYDKDF (reference sequence). This CDR3 has 17 amino acids. The CDR3 spells CATSAGTGRHLNYGYTF. CDR3 nucleotide sequence: TGTGCCACCAGCGCGGGGACAGGGAGGCACCTTAACTATGGCTACACTTTC.

This clonotype was found many times. V usage is TRBV7-2 and J usage is TRBJ2-1, with D uncertain. The V end was cut by 1 base, the J end by 8 bases, with 6 bases between. Germline lookup yields CDR1 SGHTA and CDR2 FQGNSA. The CDR3 consists of 12 residues. CDR3: CASSLEWYEQFF. The CDR3 region has the DNA TGTGCCAGCAGCTTAGAGTGGTATGAGCAGTTCTTC.

This clonotype was found a few times. A much larger clone sits a single nucleotide away, making a read error possible. The chain uses TRBV3-1 and TRBJ1-2, with 9 bases fitting TRBD1. The germline CDR1 and CDR2 sequences are LGHDT and YNNKEL (reference sequence). This CDR3 has 14 residues. CDR3 DNA: TGTTCCAGCAGCCAAGCCGGGACAGGGAATGGCTACACCTTC. As protein: CSSSQAGTGNGYTF.

The CDR3 spells CASSLGEGEQYF. CDR3 nucleotides: TGTGCCAGCAGCTTAGGAGAGGGGGAGCAGTACTTC. The genes are TRBV7-8 and TRBJ2-7; D may match TRBD1 or TRBD2 (5 bases each). The germline V gene has CDR1 SGHVS and CDR2 FQNEAQ. The CDR3 covers 12 residues. Trimming stripped 1 base from V and 7 bases from J, with 8 bases between.

This clonotype was seen at least ten times. As DNA, the CDR3 is TGCAGCAGAGCAGAGGGGGAGACCCAGTACTTC. Translation gives CSRAEGETQYF. The V and J genes are TRBV20-1 and TRBJ2-5, with D possibly being TRBD1 or TRBD2 (5 bases each). CDR3 size: 11 residues. Germline V gives CDR1 DFQATT, CDR2 SNEGSKA (reference sequence).

The chain is built from TRBV2 and TRBJ2-3, with 10 bases matching TRBD2. With V trimmed by 7 bases and J by 1 base, 5 bases remained unmatched. Germline V gene lookup returns CDR1 SNHLY and CDR2 FYNNEI. The CDR3 runs 15 residues. The CDR3, as DNA: TGTGCCAGCAAGTGGGGGACTAGCGGCACAGATACGCAGTATTTT. Translated, it gives CASKWGTSGTDTQYF.

This clonotype has at least ten counts. The chain recombines TRBV20-1 with TRBJ2-3; 14 bases align to TRBD2. This CDR3 spans 15 amino acids. CDR1 and CDR2 (germline): DFQATT, SNEGSKA (reference sequence). V was pared by 5 bases and J by 5 bases, with 6 bases of the junction left unmatched. CDR3 loop: CSAEGLAGVGDTQYF. CDR3 in DNA: TGCAGTGCTGAGGGACTAGCGGGAGTCGGAGATACGCAGTATTTT.

This clonotype was counted ten times or more. The chain joins TRBV7-2 to TRBJ2-7; TRBD1 is a possible D gene (7 bases). The germline gives CDR1 SGHTA, CDR2 FQGNSA. CDR3 length equals 13 residues. V lost 4 bases, J lost 4 bases, and 11 bases lay in between. In DNA, the CDR3 is TGTGCCAGCAGCTCAGGGGGGACGTACGAGCAGTACTTC. It codes for CASSSGGTYEQYF.

The genes are TRBV29-1 and TRBJ2-5, with 8 bases fitting TRBD2. CDR1 and CDR2 (germline): SQVTM, ANQGSEA. Unmatched junction bases numbered 8, after V lost 6 bases and J lost 2 bases. This CDR3 contains 14 residues. CDR3 residues: CSVAGASGQETQYF. DNA for the CDR3: TGCAGCGTGGCGGGGGCTAGCGGGCAAGAGACCCAGTACTTC.

A few counts support this clonotype. Germline and junction disagree at one end, which may indicate a read error. This sequence joins TRBV5-1 and TRBJ1-6; TRBD1 matches 8 bases. Germline CDR1 reads SGHRS; CDR2 reads YFSETQ. This CDR3 has 14 amino acids. Here the CDR3 DNA reads TGTGCCAGCAGTTCCGGACAGGGTAATTCACCCCTCCACTTT. This codes for CASSSGQGNSPLHF.

This clonotype has a count of ten or more. The V gene is TRBV4-1, the J gene TRBJ1-1, with D unclear. The germline CDR1 and CDR2 sequences are MGHRA and YSYEKL. The CDR3 extends over 15 amino acids. V lost 1 base to trimming and J lost 5 bases, with 14 bases between them. The CDR3 sequence: CASSQGWAERTEAFF. The CDR3 nucleotides read TGCGCCAGCAGCCAAGGGTGGGCCGAGAGGACTGAAGCTTTCTTT.

In its sample, this clonotype was seen many times. This sequence joins TRBV30 and TRBJ1-1; D call uncertain. Trimming left V 1 base short and J 7 bases short, with 7 bases between. The germline CDR1 and CDR2 sequences are GTSNPN and SVGIG (reference sequence). The CDR3 contains 11 residues. CDR3 amino acids: CAWSEAGEAFF. DNA of the CDR3: TGTGCCTGGAGTGAGGCGGGTGAAGCTTTCTTT.

Details on this clonotype: An end of the junction does not agree with germline; a read error may underlie this. The chain links TRBV13 to TRBJ2-7; D could derive from TRBD1 or TRBD2 (6 bases each). CDR1 and CDR2 (germline): PRHDT, FYEKMQ (reference sequence). The length of the CDR3 is 13 residues. The CDR3 loop is CASSLSGAYGQYF. In DNA, the CDR3 is TGTGCCAGCAGCTTGTCGGGGGCCTACGGGCAGTACTTC.

There are many counts of this clonotype. The CDR3 loop reads CASSEDPQPFGANVLTF. Written as DNA, the CDR3 is TGTGCCAGCAGCGAAGACCCCCAACCATTCGGGGCCAACGTCCTGACTTTC. The chain uses TRBV5-4 and TRBJ2-6; D unclear. V was pared by 4 bases and J by 4 bases, with 18 bases between. The CDR3 has 17 amino acids. Per the germline V gene, CDR1 is SGHNT and CDR2 is YYREEE (reference sequence).